A single sample gave rise to the 20 T cell receptor beta chains below, sequenced in a study of shared clonotypes between healthy human individuals. Data came from immunoSEQ multiplex PCR; TCRdb stores just in-frame clones and leaves some out. The sample holds 950,000 to 1,100,000 clones, approximately 76% seen once. The material sequenced was memory CD4+ T cells sorted from blood. Subset meaning: CD45RA-negative fraction. The receptors shown here come from a man between 18 and 35 years old in good health.

The chain couples TRBV5-1 to TRBJ2-1; a possible D gene is TRBD1 (7 bases). Germline CDR1 is SGHRS and CDR2 is YFSETQ. The CDR3 is made up of 15 amino acids. Trimming removed 4 bases at V and 3 bases at J, with 14 bases between. The CDR3 region has the DNA TGCGCCAGCAGCAAGGAGGGGGCGCGCTACAATGAGCAGTTCTTC. Translated: CASSKEGARYNEQFF.

This clone was seen a few times. The chain combines TRBV5-4 with TRBJ2-2, with 14 bases lining up with TRBD2. This CDR3 comprises 18 residues. From germline, CDR1 is SGHNT and CDR2 YYREEE (reference sequence). V was pared by 2 bases and J by 0 bases, with 3 bases of the junction left unmatched. The DNA of the CDR3 is TGTGCCAGCAGCTTCGGGACTAGCGGGGGTCCGAACACCGGGGAGCTGTTTTTT. This encodes CASSFGTSGGPNTGELFF. Supplemented by reference TRBV5-4 and TRBJ2-2, the full variable domain reads ETGVTQSPTHLIKTRGQQVTLRCSSQSGHNTVSWYQQALGQGPQFIFQYYREEENGRGNFPPRFSGLQFPNYSSELNVNALELDDSALYLCASSFGTSGGPNTGELFFGEGSRLTVL.

As for this clone: The identical CDR3 is also encoded by other nucleotide sequences in the sample. This chain links TRBV6-1 with TRBJ2-3; a possible D gene is TRBD1 (5 bases). This CDR3 has 15 residues. V was shortened by 2 bases and J by 0 bases, with 9 bases between the two germline ends. Germline CDR1 is MNHNS and CDR2 is SASEGT. For the CDR3, the DNA is TGTGCCAGCAGTGAACAAGGGGCGAGCACAGATACGCAGTATTTT. Translating it yields CASSEQGASTDTQYF.

The J gene is TRBJ1-2, the V gene TRBV10-3; 7 bases are a match to TRBD1. V was pared by 6 bases and J by 8 bases, with 6 bases of the junction left unmatched. In germline, CDR1 is ENHRY, CDR2 SYGVKD. The length of the CDR3 is 12 residues. The CDR3 here is CAISRDSSGYTF. Here the CDR3 DNA reads TGTGCCATCAGCCGGGACAGCAGCGGCTACACCTTC.

This chain connects TRBV27 to TRBJ1-5; 7 bases agree with TRBD1. Germline lookup yields CDR1 MNHEY and CDR2 SMNVEV (reference sequence). The J segment lost 4 bases and the V segment lost 6 bases, leaving 12 bases of the junction unmatched. The CDR3 has 16 amino acids. The DNA for the CDR3 is TGTGCCAGCAGCGACAGGGCTGGCGTTCGGAATCAGCCCCAGCATTTT. This codes for CASSDRAGVRNQPQHF.

V gene TRBV5-1 combines with J gene TRBJ1-6; D is uncertain. Between the trimmed V and J ends, which lost 1 base and 8 bases, there was a span of 7 bases. CDR1 is SGHRS, CDR2 YFSETQ, per germline. The CDR3 has 13 amino acids. The CDR3 is CASSLNRDSPLHF. The CDR3 bases are TGCGCCAGCAGCTTGAACAGAGATTCACCCCTCCACTTT.

This clone was seen more than once but under ten times. The J gene is TRBJ1-5, the V gene TRBV4-2; D is unresolved. Per the germline V gene, CDR1 is LGHNA and CDR2 is YNFKEQ. The CDR3 length is 12 residues. V was trimmed by 0 bases and J by 10 bases, leaving 7 bases between them. CDR3 protein: CASSQEYGPQHF. As DNA, the CDR3 is TGTGCCAGCAGCCAAGAATACGGCCCCCAGCATTTT.

The chain links TRBV14 to TRBJ2-2; D is possibly TRBD2 (6 bases). This CDR3 contains 19 residues. The V end lost 1 base, the J end lost 3 bases, and 21 bases lay between the germline ends. Germline CDR1 reads SGHDN; CDR2 reads FVKESK. The CDR3 DNA sequence: TGTGCCAGCAGCCAAGCTTTTGCCCTCGGGAGAAGGGACACCGGGGAGCTGTTTTTT. This sequence encodes CASSQAFALGRRDTGELFF.

V is TRBV2 and J is TRBJ1-1; no definite D call. The germline gives CDR1 SNHLY, CDR2 FYNNEI. This CDR3 is built from 13 residues. V lost 6 bases and J lost 0, with 8 bases in between. The CDR3 nucleotides read TGTGCCAGCAGGAAGTCCATGAACACTGAAGCTTTCTTT. This codes for CASRKSMNTEAFF.

This chain joins TRBV19 and TRBJ2-1, with 7 positions matching TRBD2. Germline V gene data show CDR1 as LNHDA and CDR2 as SQIVND (reference sequence). The length of the CDR3 is 15 residues. V lost 3 bases and J lost 2; bases outside the gene matches: 4. In DNA form, the CDR3 reads TGTGCCAGTAGTATCACTAGCGAGCCCTACAATGAGCAGTTCTTC. This gives the protein CASSITSEPYNEQFF.

This clone was detected a few times. V gene TRBV12-5 combines with J gene TRBJ2-7; TRBD2 might be the D (5 bases). V lost 0 bases, J lost 6 bases, and 12 bases lay in between. The V gene's germline CDR1 is LGHNT and CDR2 FRNRAP. The CDR3 extends over 14 amino acids. CDR3 loop: CASGLVPRESEQYF. CDR3 bases: TGTGCTAGTGGTTTGGTACCTAGGGAGAGCGAGCAGTACTTC. Full variable domain (remainder filled in from reference TRBV12-5 and TRBJ2-7): DARVTQTPRHKVTEMGQEVTMRCQPILGHNTVFWYRQTMMQGLELLAYFRNRAPLDDSGMPKDRFSAEMPDATLATLKIQPSEPRDSAVYFCASGLVPRESEQYFGPGTRLTVT.

A note on this clone: A much larger clone differs from this one at a single base, so this may be a read error. This chain joins TRBV7-8 and TRBJ2-7, with TRBD2 as a possible D gene (6 bases). Germline V gene lookup returns CDR1 SGHVS and CDR2 FQNEAQ. CDR3 length equals 14 residues. Deletions cut 2 bases from V and 2 bases from J, with 10 bases between. The CDR3 region is CASSLMEGPYEQYF. The CDR3 DNA reads as TGTGCCAGCAGCTTAATGGAGGGCCCCTACGAGCAGTACTTC.

Comment on this clone: This sample also contains other DNA sequences that code for the same CDR3. The chain has TRBV28 and TRBJ1-5; D is unclear. Trimming removed 3 bases at V and 7 bases at J, with 7 bases between. Germline lookup yields CDR1 MDHEN and CDR2 SYDVKM. The CDR3 spans 12 residues. For the CDR3, the DNA is TGTGCCAGCAGTTTGGGTAACCAGCCCCAGCATTTT. Translation: CASSLGNQPQHF.

The chain couples TRBV12-5 to TRBJ2-1; D is possibly TRBD1 or TRBD2 (5 bases each). The ends were cut back, 0 bases at V and 7 bases at J, with 16 bases in the middle. CDR1 and CDR2 (germline): LGHNT, FRNRAP. The CDR3 runs to 16 residues. The CDR3, as DNA: TGTGCTAGTGGTTTGGTACTAGGGGTGAGTACGAATGAGCAGTTCTTC. Its protein is CASGLVLGVSTNEQFF. Full variable domain (outside the CDR3, taken from reference TRBV12-5 and TRBJ2-1): DARVTQTPRHKVTEMGQEVTMRCQPILGHNTVFWYRQTMMQGLELLAYFRNRAPLDDSGMPKDRFSAEMPDATLATLKIQPSEPRDSAVYFCASGLVLGVSTNEQFFGPGTRLTVL.

The chain employs TRBV7-2 and TRBJ2-1, with D unclear. Germline V gives CDR1 SGHTA, CDR2 FQGNSA. V lost 4 bases and J lost 7, with 5 bases in between. This CDR3 is built from 11 residues. CDR3 bases: TGTGCCAGCAGCTCAGCGAATGAGCAGTTCTTC. It yields the protein CASSSANEQFF.

The chain uses TRBV28 and TRBJ1-6, with 8 bases lining up with TRBD1. The CDR3 is 14 amino acids. V gave up 7 bases and J gave up 9 bases; unmatched junction bases: 8. Germline lookup yields CDR1 MDHEN and CDR2 SYDVKM. This CDR3 reads CASTSGGASSPLHF. CDR3 DNA: TGTGCCAGCACTTCAGGGGGCGCGAGTTCACCCCTCCACTTT.

This clone was counted only a few times. Other DNA variants within this sample encode the same CDR3. The rearrangement links TRBV25-1 to TRBJ1-1, with TRBD1 matching over 8 bases. The CDR3 sequence is 11 residues long. The germline gives CDR1 MGHDK, CDR2 SYGVNS. The V gene end was trimmed by 5 bases and the J gene end by 8 bases; junction bases not matched to a gene: 1. CDR3 loop: CASSRQGEAFF. The CDR3, as DNA: TGTGCCAGCAGTAGACAGGGGGAAGCTTTCTTT.

The rearrangement joins TRBV7-9 to TRBJ2-3; 8 bases agree with TRBD1. V was pared by 4 bases and J by 1 base, with 4 bases of the junction left unmatched. The CDR3 is made up of 15 amino acids. Germline loops: CDR1 SEHNR, CDR2 FQNEAQ (reference sequence). The CDR3 DNA is TGTGCCAGCAGCTCGGACAGGGCTGGCACAGATACGCAGTATTTT. Translation gives CASSSDRAGTDTQYF.

The V and J genes are TRBV5-8 and TRBJ1-5; D ambiguous. In germline, CDR1 is SGHTS, CDR2 YDEGEE. Trimming pared 2 bases from V and 4 bases from J, leaving 10 bases between. CDR3 length: 14 residues. This chain's CDR3 is CASSFGQLNQPQHF. DNA for the CDR3: TGTGCCAGCAGCTTCGGGCAGCTAAATCAGCCCCAGCATTTT.

This clone was observed a handful of times. V and J are TRBV2 and TRBJ2-2; D unresolved. Looked up from germline, CDR1 is SNHLY and CDR2 is FYNNEI. Trimming left V 2 bases short and J 5 bases short, with 12 bases between. This CDR3 has 15 residues. CDR3 in amino acids: CASSEKWMGTGELFF. CDR3 in DNA: TGTGCCAGCAGTGAAAAGTGGATGGGTACCGGGGAGCTGTTTTTT.